The 23 T cell receptor beta chains below were found in one sample sequenced in a study of blood T cells in healthy people across ages (dated by TCRdb to the mid-2010s). The method was 5' RACE. The sequencer was an Illumina HiSeq 2500. A second PCR of about 7 to 12 cycles was run with a J-beta primer mix and a sample-barcoded 5' primer. TCRdb passed the public sequencing reads through fastp at Q25 and MiXCR, retaining productive beta sequences. Rows merge per CDR3 protein into single entries with the most common DNA and genes. Counted in this sample were about 290,000 distinct CDR3 sequences; 25% to 30% of them appeared once. The ten largest make up around 29% of the sample. Source material: blood. These receptors came from a woman in her seventies in good health.

This chain links TRBV4-2 with TRBJ1-4; D is ambiguous. The V end lost 1 base, the J end lost 8 bases, and 14 bases lay between the germline ends. Germline CDR1 LGHNA, CDR2 YNFKEQ. The CDR3 runs to 15 residues. CDR3 amino acids: CASSQGAGSEEKLFF. The CDR3 region has the DNA TGTGCCAGCAGCCAAGGGGCCGGGAGTGAAGAAAAACTGTTTTTT.

A word on this clonotype: The CDR3 carries no conserved terminal phenylalanine or tryptophan, so it likely arises from a read error. The V and J genes are TRBV29-1 and TRBJ2-7; D tentatively reads TRBD1 or TRBD2 (6 bases each). Between the trimmed V and J ends, which lost 1 base and 2 bases, there was a span of 9 bases. The CDR3 contains 13 residues. In germline, CDR1 is SQVTM, CDR2 ANQGSEA. CDR3 coding DNA: TGCAGCGTTGAAGGGGGGGACACCTACGAGCAGTACCTC. Amino acids: CSVEGGDTYEQYL.

This clonotype has only a few counts. The chain links TRBV2 to TRBJ2-5; D perhaps matches TRBD2 (5 bases). The V gene's germline CDR1 is SNHLY and CDR2 FYNNEI. This CDR3 is 13 amino acids long. Trimming shortened V by 4 bases and J by 5 bases, and 11 bases separated the two germline ends. CDR3 nucleotide sequence: TGTGCCAGCAGTGGGGCTAGCTCGGAGACCCAGTACTTC. Translation: CASSGASSETQYF. Looking up the rest from reference TRBV2 and TRBJ2-5 gives the full variable domain: EPEVTQTPSHQVTQMGQEVILRCVPISNHLYFYWYRQILGQKVEFLVSFYNNEISEKSEIFDDQFSVERPDGSNFTLKIRSTKLEDSAMYFCASSGASSETQYFGPGTRLLVL.

V and J are TRBV7-9 and TRBJ2-7, with a weak D call TRBD1 (5 bases). V was pared by 11 bases and J by 7 bases, with 18 bases between. This CDR3 comprises 12 residues. CDR1 and CDR2 from the germline V gene are SEHNR and FQNEAQ (reference sequence). The CDR3 nucleotides read TGTGCCGGATCCCAGGGAATTGGAGAGCAGTACTTC. This encodes CAGSQGIGEQYF.

The sample holds a few counts of this clonotype. V gene TRBV19 combines with J gene TRBJ1-3; no clear D. Germline assignment: CDR1 LNHDA and CDR2 SQIVND (reference sequence). V was trimmed by 10 bases and J by 4 bases, leaving 14 bases between them. The CDR3 consists of 13 residues. The CDR3 loop is CATCGRGGNTIYF. CDR3 nucleotides: TGTGCCACGTGTGGCCGTGGAGGAAACACCATATATTTT.

This clonotype has more than one count but fewer than ten. The J gene is TRBJ2-5, the V gene TRBV20-1, with a possible D match to TRBD2 (6 bases). V shed 6 bases and J shed 3 bases, with 20 bases lying between them. Germline V gene data show CDR1 as DFQATT and CDR2 as SNEGSKA (reference sequence). The CDR3 is 15 residues long. CDR3 bases: TGCAGTGCGGATACGGGGAGGCCCGAGGAAGAGACCCAGTACTTC. This sequence encodes CSADTGRPEEETQYF.

The sample holds a few counts of this clonotype. This sequence joins TRBV27 and TRBJ1-4, with TRBD1 as a possible D gene (6 bases). Germline V gene data show CDR1 as MNHEY and CDR2 as SMNVEV (reference sequence). The CDR3 totals 13 residues. V lost 8 bases, J lost 8 bases, and 15 bases lay in between. The CDR3 sequence is CASAPRGREKLFF. CDR3 nucleotide sequence: TGTGCCAGCGCGCCCAGGGGTCGGGAAAAACTGTTTTTT.

In this sample, this clonotype turned up a few times. The chain couples TRBV3-1 to TRBJ1-2; D remains unclear. V gave up 2 bases and J gave up 0 bases, with 10 bases separating them. Germline assignment: CDR1 LGHDT and CDR2 YNNKEL (reference sequence). The CDR3 is 15 residues long. CDR3 DNA sequence: TGTGCCAGCAGCCAACGGATTTTAGCTAACTATGGCTACACCTTC. Translated: CASSQRILANYGYTF.

This clonotype was detected once. This rearrangement joins TRBV7-2 to TRBJ2-1; 11 bases align to TRBD2. This CDR3 is built from 16 residues. V lost 0 bases to trimming and J lost 8 bases; unmatched junction nucleotides: 6. Per germline, CDR1 SGHTA and CDR2 FQGNSA. DNA of the CDR3: TGTGCCAGCAGCTTAGCGCCAACTAGCGGGGGCTATGAGCAGTTCTTC. Residues: CASSLAPTSGGYEQFF.

This clonotype was seen a few times. J is TRBJ2-1 and V is TRBV7-2, with D perhaps matching TRBD2 (6 bases). CDR3 length: 17 residues. Germline CDR1 is SGHTA and CDR2 is FQGNSA. V lost 0 bases, J lost 0 bases, and 12 bases lay in between. The DNA of the CDR3 is TGTGCCAGCAGCTTAGCGGGGGGAGCCCCCTCCTACAATGAGCAGTTCTTC. Translating it yields CASSLAGGAPSYNEQFF.

J is TRBJ1-4 and V is TRBV14; no reliable D call. V shed 2 bases and J shed 7 bases, with 8 bases lying between them. This CDR3 is built from 13 residues. Germline-derived CDR1 and CDR2 are SGHDN and FVKESK. The CDR3 loop reads CASSQLPGEKLFF. CDR3 DNA: TGTGCCAGCAGCCAACTCCCAGGTGAAAAACTGTTTTTT.

DNA for the CDR3: TGTGCCAGCAGTTTGGGATCGACGGGAGCCAGTCAGTTCTTC. Translation gives CASSLGSTGASQFF. The V gene is TRBV12-3 or TRBV12-4, the J gene TRBJ2-5; D perhaps matches TRBD2 (6 bases). The DNA end favors TRBJ2-1, so the J call may be wrong. CDR3 length: 14 amino acids.

The chain couples TRBV5-4 to TRBJ2-7, with D perhaps TRBD2 (6 bases). The CDR3 length is 14 residues. V dropped 0 bases and J dropped 9 bases, with 16 bases sitting between them. Germline assignment: CDR1 SGHNT and CDR2 YYREEE (reference sequence). As DNA, the CDR3 is TGTGCCAGCAGCTTGGGCGGGGCTACGACGGCGCAGTACTTC. This encodes CASSLGGATTAQYF.

This clonotype has a handful of counts. The chain is built from TRBV10-3 and TRBJ2-5; perhaps TRBD2 as D (5 bases). V gave up 4 bases and J gave up 3 bases, with 9 bases separating them. From germline, CDR1 is ENHRY and CDR2 SYGVKD. This CDR3 has 13 amino acids. The DNA of the CDR3 is TGTGCCATCAGTGTTCAGGAGGAAGAGACCCAGTACTTC. It codes for CAISVQEEETQYF.

This clonotype was observed a few times. V and J are TRBV5-1 and TRBJ2-1; D is unclear. In germline, CDR1 is SGHRS, CDR2 YFSETQ. V lost 1 base and J 4 bases, leaving 12 bases between the germline ends. The CDR3 extends over 15 amino acids. CDR3 amino acids: CASSLTRIPYNEQFF. The CDR3 nucleotides are TGCGCCAGCAGCTTGACCAGGATTCCTTACAATGAGCAGTTCTTC.

A remark on this clonotype: A single base separates this from a much larger clone, so it may be a read error. The J gene is TRBJ2-1, the V gene TRBV6-1, with D perhaps matching TRBD1 (5 bases). The CDR3 has 13 amino acids. Per germline, CDR1 MNHNS and CDR2 SASEGT. In DNA, the CDR3 is TGTGCCAGCAGTTTACGACAGTACAAGGAGCAGTTCTTC. This gives the protein CASSLRQYKEQFF.

Concerning this clonotype itself: A much larger clone differs from this one at a single base, so this may be a read error. This chain's CDR3 is CATSGGRTGDRNEKLFF. CDR3 DNA: TGTGCCACCAGTGGGGGGAGGACAGGGGACCGTAATGAAAAACTGTTTTTT. The chain employs TRBV24-1 and TRBJ1-4; 9 nucleotides line up with TRBD1. Germline CDR1 is KGHDR and CDR2 is SFDVKD. Trimming cost V 5 bases and J 4 bases; bases outside gene matches: 10. The CDR3 consists of 17 residues.

CDR3 loop: CASSQGLGLRKKETQYF. The CDR3 DNA reads TGTGCCAGCAGCCAAGGTCTGGGACTAAGGAAAAAAGAGACCCAGTACTTC. The chain couples TRBV14 to TRBJ2-5, with TRBD2 identical over 7 bases. Germline V gene sequence: CDR1 SGHDN, CDR2 FVKESK. The junction had 11 bases not matched to a gene; V was cut back by 1 base and J by 3 bases. The CDR3 sequence is 17 residues long.

This clonotype was picked up a small number of times. At one boundary the junction diverges from the germline segment, which might be a read error. The chain uses TRBV7-2 and TRBJ2-5, with TRBD2 as a possible D gene (7 bases). Germline V gene sequence: CDR1 SGHTA, CDR2 FQGNSA. The CDR3 runs 16 residues. The CDR3, as DNA: TGTGCCAGCAGCTGGCGGGGGCTAGCTGGCCAAGAGGCCCAGTACTTC. Translating gives CASSWRGLAGQEAQYF.

This clonotype was counted at least ten times. The chain joins TRBV6-5 to TRBJ1-2; no clear D. CDR3 size: 14 residues. The germline gives CDR1 MNHEY, CDR2 SVGAGI. Trimming took off 6 bases at V and 1 base at J, with 12 bases between the two ends. As DNA, the CDR3 is TGTGCCAGCAGGGCCGAGGGATTTAACTATGGCTACACCTTC. Amino acid sequence: CASRAEGFNYGYTF.

This clonotype was counted between two and nine times. V usage is TRBV6-2 or TRBV6-3 and J usage is TRBJ2-7, with 7 bases lining up with TRBD1. The V and J ends lost 7 bases and 6 bases, in that order; junction bases with no gene match: 3. The CDR3 length is 11 residues. Germline V lookup: CDR1 MNHEY, CDR2 SVGEGT. The CDR3 reads CASTTGIEQYF. CDR3 coding DNA: TGTGCCAGCACGACAGGGATCGAGCAGTACTTC.

This sequence joins TRBV20-1 and TRBJ2-5; TRBD2 agrees at 9 bases. The DNA matches TRBJ2-1 better at its end, which makes the J call doubtful. Germline V gene data show CDR1 as DFQATT and CDR2 as SNEGSKA (reference sequence). The CDR3 is 18 residues long. The CDR3 DNA sequence: TGCAGTGCTAGAGAGCGGGAGGGCCTGAGGGCGTACCTCAATGAGCAGTTCTTC. The encoded protein is CSAREREGLRAYLNEQFF.

The gene calls are TRBV24-1 and TRBJ2-5, with D perhaps TRBD2 (5 bases). V was shortened by 4 bases and J by 3 bases, with 11 bases between the two germline ends. This CDR3 has 14 amino acids. CDR1 and CDR2 from the germline V gene are KGHDR and SFDVKD. CDR3 sequence: CATSDPGREETQYF. CDR3 DNA sequence: TGTGCCACCAGTGACCCGGGAAGGGAAGAGACCCAGTACTTC.